This T cell receptor beta chain was sequenced during a study of early T cells in non-severe SARS-CoV-2 infection. At the level of the study: The input, bulk RNA from unsorted whole blood, was sequenced, and chains were unpaired. General observations from the study: Comparison of clonotypes with VDJdb favored anti-spike CD8 responses while missing private and CD4 specificities.

This clonotype was observed once. Its antigen is not identified. CDR1 is MGHRA, CDR2 YSYEKL, per germline. Trimming left V 4 bases short and J 12 bases short, with 18 bases between. CDR3 size: 14 residues. Unique molecular identifier tags were affixed to discrete cDNA molecules. MiXCR was run by TCRdb on the 5' RACE reads, yielding one entry per CDR3 protein. This sample has about 88,000 distinct CDR3 sequences, with just under 15% found just once. The chain carries TRBV4-1 and TRBJ1-4; D possibly corresponds to TRBD1 (5 bases). Sequences were obtained from whole blood. This clonotype was sampled from an adult who was a healthcare worker with PCR-confirmed SARS-CoV-2 infection or an uninfected control (not recorded which). DNA for the CDR3: TGCGCCAGCAGCCCACACCAGGGTTACCTACAACTGTTTTTT. Amino acids: CASSPHQGYLQLFF.